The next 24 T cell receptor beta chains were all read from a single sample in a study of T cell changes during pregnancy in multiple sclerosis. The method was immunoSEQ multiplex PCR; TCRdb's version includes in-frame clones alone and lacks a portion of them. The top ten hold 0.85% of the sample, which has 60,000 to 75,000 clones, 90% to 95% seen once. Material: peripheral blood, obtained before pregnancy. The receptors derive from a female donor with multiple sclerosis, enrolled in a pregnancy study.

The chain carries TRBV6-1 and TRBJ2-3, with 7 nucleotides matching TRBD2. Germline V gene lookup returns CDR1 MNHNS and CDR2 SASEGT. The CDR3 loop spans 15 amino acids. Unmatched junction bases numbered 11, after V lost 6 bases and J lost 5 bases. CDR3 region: CASSGRSGEGDTQYF. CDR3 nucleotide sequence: TGTGCCAGCAGCGGTAGGTCTGGGGAGGGAGATACGCAGTATTTT.

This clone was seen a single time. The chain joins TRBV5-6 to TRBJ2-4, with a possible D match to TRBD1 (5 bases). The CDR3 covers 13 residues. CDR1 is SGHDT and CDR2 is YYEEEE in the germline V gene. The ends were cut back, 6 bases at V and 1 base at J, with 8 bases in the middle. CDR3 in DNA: TGTGCCAGCATGCAGGGCGCCAAAAACATTCAGTACTTC. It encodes CASMQGAKNIQYF.

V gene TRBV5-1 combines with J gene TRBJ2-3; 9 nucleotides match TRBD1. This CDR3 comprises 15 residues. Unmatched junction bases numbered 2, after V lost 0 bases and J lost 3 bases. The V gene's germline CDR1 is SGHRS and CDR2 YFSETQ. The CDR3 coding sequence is TGCGCCAGCAGCTTGGCACAGGGGGCGACAGATACGCAGTATTTT. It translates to CASSLAQGATDTQYF.

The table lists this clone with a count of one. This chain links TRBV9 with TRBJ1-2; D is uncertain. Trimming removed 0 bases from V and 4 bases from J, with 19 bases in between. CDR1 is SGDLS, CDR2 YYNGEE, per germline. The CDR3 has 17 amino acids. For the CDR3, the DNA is TGTGCCAGCAGCGTAGATCCCCTCAAAACGGGTGGCTATGGCTACACCTTC. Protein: CASSVDPLKTGGYGYTF.

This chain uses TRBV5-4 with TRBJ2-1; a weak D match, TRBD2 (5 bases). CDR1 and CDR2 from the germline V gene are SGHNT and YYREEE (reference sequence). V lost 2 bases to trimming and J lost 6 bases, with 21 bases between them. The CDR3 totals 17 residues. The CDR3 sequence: CASSFPIAKRVGNEQFF. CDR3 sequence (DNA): TGTGCCAGCAGCTTCCCCATAGCGAAAAGGGTAGGCAATGAGCAGTTCTTC. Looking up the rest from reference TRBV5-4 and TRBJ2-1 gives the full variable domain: ETGVTQSPTHLIKTRGQQVTLRCSSQSGHNTVSWYQQALGQGPQFIFQYYREEENGRGNFPPRFSGLQFPNYSSELNVNALELDDSALYLCASSFPIAKRVGNEQFFGPGTRLTVL.

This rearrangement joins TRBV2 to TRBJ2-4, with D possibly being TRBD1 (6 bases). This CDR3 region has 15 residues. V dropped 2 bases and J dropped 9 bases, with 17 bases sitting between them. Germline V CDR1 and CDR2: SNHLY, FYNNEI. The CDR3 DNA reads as TGTGCCAGCAGTGAACCCCGGGGACAAGAGGGCATTCAGTACTTC. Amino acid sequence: CASSEPRGQEGIQYF.

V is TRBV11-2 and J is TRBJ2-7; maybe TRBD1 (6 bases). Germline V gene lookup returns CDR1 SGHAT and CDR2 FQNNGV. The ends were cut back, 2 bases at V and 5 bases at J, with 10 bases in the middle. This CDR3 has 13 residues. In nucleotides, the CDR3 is TGTGCCAGCAGCTTAAACAGGGTGGACGAGCAGTACTTC. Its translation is CASSLNRVDEQYF.

In DNA, the CDR3 is TGTGCCAGTAGTGGGGCAAAAGTTGCTGGGGCCAACGTCCTGACTTTC. Protein: CASSGAKVAGANVLTF. This sequence joins TRBV19 and TRBJ2-6; tentative D call: TRBD1 (5 bases). The CDR3 runs 16 residues. Germline V lookup: CDR1 LNHDA, CDR2 SQIVND (reference sequence). The V end lost 5 bases, the J end lost 2 bases, and 13 bases lay between the germline ends.

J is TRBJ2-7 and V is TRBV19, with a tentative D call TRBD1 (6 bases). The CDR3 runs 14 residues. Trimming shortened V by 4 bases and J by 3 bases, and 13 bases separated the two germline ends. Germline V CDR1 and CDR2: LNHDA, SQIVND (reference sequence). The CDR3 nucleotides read TGTGCCAGTAGTAGCCAGGGACATTTCTACGAGCAGTACTTC. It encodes CASSSQGHFYEQYF. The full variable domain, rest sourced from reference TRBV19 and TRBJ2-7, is DGGITQSPKYLFRKEGQNVTLSCEQNLNHDAMYWYRQDPGQGLRLIYYSQIVNDFQKGDIAEGYSVSREKKESFPLTVTSAQKNPTAFYLCASSSQGHFYEQYFGPGTRLTVT.

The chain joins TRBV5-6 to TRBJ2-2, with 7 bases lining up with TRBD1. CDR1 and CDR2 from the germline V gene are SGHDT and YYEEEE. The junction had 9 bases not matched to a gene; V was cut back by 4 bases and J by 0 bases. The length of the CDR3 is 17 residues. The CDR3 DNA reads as TGTGCCAGCAGCACCATGGCGGACAGGACGAACACCGGGGAGCTGTTTTTT. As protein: CASSTMADRTNTGELFF. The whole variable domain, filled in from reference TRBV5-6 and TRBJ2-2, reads DAGVTQSPTHLIKTRGQQVTLRCSPKSGHDTVSWYQQALGQGPQFIFQYYEEEERQRGNFPDRFSGHQFPNYSSELNVNALLLGDSALYLCASSTMADRTNTGELFFGEGSRLTVL.

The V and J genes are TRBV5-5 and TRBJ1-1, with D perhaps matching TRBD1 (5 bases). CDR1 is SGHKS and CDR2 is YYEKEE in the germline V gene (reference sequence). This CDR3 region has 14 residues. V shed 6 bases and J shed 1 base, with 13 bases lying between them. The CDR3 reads CASTLTGQNTEAFF. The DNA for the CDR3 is TGTGCCAGCACCCTTACAGGACAGAACACTGAAGCTTTCTTT.

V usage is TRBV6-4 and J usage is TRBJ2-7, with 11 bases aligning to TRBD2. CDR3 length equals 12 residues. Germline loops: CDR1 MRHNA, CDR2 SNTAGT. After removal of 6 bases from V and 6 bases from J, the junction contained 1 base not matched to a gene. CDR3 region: CASRLAGAEQYF. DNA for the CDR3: TGTGCCAGCAGACTAGCGGGGGCCGAGCAGTACTTC.

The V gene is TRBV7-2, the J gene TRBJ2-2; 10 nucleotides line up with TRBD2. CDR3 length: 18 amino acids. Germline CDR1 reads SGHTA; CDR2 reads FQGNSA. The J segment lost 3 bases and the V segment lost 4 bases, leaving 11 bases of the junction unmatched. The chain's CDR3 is CASSSGALAGVYTGELFF. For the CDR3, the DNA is TGTGCCAGCAGCTCAGGGGCCCTAGCGGGGGTCTACACCGGGGAGCTGTTTTTT.

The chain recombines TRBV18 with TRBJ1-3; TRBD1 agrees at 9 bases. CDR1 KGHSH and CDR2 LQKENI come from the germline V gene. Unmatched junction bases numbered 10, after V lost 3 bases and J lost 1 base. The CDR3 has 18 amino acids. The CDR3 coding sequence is TGTGCCAGCTCACCCTTCGATACCGGGACAGGGTCTGGAAACACCATATATTTT. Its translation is CASSPFDTGTGSGNTIYF.

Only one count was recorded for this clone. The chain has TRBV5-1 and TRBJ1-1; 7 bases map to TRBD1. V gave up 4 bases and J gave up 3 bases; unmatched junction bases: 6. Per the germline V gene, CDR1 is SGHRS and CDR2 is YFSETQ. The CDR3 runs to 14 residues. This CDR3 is CASSRAGGDTEAFF. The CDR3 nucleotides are TGCGCCAGCAGCCGGGCAGGGGGTGACACTGAAGCTTTCTTT.

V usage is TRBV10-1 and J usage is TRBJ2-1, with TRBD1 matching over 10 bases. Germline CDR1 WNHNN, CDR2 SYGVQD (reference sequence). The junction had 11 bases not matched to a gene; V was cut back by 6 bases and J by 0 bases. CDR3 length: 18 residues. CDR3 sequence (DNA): TGCGCCAGCAGCAGGGACAGGGGTCAAACCTTCTCCTACAATGAGCAGTTCTTC. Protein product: CASSRDRGQTFSYNEQFF.

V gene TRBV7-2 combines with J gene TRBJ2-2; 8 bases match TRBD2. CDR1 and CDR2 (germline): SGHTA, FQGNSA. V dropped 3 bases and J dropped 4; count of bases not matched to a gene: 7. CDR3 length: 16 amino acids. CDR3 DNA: TGTGCCAGCAGCTTTCAACCGGGGGGGCCCACCGGGGAGCTGTTTTTT. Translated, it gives CASSFQPGGPTGELFF.

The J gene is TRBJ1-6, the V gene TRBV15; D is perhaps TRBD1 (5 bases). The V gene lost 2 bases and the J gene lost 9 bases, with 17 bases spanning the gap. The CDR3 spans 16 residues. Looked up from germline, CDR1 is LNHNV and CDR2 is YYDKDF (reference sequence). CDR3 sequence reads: CATSRPQGRFGSPLHF. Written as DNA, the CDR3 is TGTGCCACCAGCAGACCTCAGGGAAGGTTCGGTTCACCCCTCCACTTT.

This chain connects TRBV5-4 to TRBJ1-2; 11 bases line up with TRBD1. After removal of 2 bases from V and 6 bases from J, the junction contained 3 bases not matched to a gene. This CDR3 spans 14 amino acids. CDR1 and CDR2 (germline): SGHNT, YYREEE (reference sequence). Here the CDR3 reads CASSLRTGGNGYTF. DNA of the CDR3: TGTGCCAGCAGCTTAAGGACAGGGGGCAATGGCTACACCTTC.

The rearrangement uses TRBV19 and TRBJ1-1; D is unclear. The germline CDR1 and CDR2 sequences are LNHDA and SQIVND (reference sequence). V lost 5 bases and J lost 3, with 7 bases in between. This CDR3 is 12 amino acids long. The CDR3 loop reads CASSWRDTEAFF. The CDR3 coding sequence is TGTGCCAGTAGTTGGAGGGACACTGAAGCTTTCTTT.

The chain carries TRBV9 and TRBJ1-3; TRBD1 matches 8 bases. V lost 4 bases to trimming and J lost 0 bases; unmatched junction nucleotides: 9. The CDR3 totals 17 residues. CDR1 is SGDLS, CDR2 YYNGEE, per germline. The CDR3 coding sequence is TGTGCCAGCAGCTTTCCAACAGGGGGGTTCTCTGGAAACACCATATATTTT. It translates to CASSFPTGGFSGNTIYF.

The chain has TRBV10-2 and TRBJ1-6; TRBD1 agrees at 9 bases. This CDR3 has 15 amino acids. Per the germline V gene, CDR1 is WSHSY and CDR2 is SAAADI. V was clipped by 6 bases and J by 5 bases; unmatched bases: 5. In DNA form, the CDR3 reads TGCGCCAGCAGCCGGAGACAGGGGGATAATTCACCCCTCCACTTT. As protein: CASSRRQGDNSPLHF.

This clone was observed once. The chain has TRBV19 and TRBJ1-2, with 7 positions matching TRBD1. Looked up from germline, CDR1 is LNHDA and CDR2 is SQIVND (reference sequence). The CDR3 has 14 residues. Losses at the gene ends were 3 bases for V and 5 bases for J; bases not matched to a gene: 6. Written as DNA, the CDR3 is TGTGCCAGTAGTATGAAAGGGGGCTTGTATGGCTACACCTTC. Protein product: CASSMKGGLYGYTF.

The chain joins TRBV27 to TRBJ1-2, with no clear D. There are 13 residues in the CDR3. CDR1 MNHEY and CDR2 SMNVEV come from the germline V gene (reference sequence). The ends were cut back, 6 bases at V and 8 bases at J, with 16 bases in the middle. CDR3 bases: TGTGCCAGCAGACTCGTCCCGGGCGGGGGCTACACCTTC. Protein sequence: CASRLVPGGGYTF.